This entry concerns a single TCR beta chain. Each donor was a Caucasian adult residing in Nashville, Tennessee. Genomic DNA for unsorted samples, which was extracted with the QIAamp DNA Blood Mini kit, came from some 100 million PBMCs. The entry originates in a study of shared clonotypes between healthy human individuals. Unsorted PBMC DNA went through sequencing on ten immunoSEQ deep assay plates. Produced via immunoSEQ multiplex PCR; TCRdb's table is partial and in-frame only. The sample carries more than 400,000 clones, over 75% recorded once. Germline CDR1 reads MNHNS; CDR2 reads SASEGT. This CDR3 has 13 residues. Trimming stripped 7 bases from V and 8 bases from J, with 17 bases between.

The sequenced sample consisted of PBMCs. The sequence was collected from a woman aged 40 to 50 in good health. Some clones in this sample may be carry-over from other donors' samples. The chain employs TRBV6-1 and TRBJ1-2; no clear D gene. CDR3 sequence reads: CASIPGVDRGYTF. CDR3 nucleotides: TGTGCCAGCATCCCCGGGGTCGACCGGGGCTACACCTTC.